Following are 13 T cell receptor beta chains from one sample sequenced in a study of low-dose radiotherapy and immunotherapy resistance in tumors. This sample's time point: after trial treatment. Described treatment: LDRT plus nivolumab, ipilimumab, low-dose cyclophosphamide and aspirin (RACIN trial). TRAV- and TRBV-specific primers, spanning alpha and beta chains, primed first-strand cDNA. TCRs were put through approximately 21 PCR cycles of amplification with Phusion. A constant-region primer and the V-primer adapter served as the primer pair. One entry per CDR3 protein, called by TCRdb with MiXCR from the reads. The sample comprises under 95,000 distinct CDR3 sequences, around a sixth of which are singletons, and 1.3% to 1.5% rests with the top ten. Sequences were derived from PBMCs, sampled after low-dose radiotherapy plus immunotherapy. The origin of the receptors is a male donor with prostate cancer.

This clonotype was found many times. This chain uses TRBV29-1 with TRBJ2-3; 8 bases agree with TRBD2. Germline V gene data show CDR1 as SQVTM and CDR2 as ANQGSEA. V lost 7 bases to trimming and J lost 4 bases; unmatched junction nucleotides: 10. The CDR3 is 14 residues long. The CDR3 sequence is CSAHQRELADTQYF. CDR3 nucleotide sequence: TGCAGCGCGCATCAGCGGGAGTTGGCAGATACGCAGTATTTT.

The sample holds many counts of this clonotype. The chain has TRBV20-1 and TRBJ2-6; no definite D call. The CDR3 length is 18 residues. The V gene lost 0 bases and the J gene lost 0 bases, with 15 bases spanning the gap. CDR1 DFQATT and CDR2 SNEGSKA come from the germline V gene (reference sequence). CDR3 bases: TGCAGTGCTAGAGATGCTGGCAGAAAAACCTCTGGGGCCAACGTCCTGACTTTC. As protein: CSARDAGRKTSGANVLTF.

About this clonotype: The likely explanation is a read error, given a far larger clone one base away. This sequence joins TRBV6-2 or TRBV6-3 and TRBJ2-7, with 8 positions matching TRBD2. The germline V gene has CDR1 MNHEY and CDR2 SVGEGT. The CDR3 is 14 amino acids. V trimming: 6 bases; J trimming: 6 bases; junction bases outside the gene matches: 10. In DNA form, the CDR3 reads TGTGCCAGCAGGGGAGCGGGAGAGGGGGGCGAGCAGTACTTC. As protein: CASRGAGEGGEQYF.

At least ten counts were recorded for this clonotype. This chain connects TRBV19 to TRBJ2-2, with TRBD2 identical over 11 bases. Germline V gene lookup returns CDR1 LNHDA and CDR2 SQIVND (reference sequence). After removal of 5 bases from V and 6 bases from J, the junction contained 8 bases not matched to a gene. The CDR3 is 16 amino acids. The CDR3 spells CASSPRGSGRAGELFF. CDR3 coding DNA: TGTGCCAGTAGTCCGCGTGGTAGCGGGAGGGCCGGGGAGCTGTTTTTT.

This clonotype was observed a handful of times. The CDR3, as DNA: TGCGCCAGCAGCCAAGTGGTAGGGGGTGTCTATGGCTACACCTTC. Translation gives CASSQVVGGVYGYTF. V usage is TRBV4-1 and J usage is TRBJ1-2, with TRBD1 as a possible D gene (6 bases). The length of the CDR3 is 15 residues. V lost 1 base and J 4 bases, leaving 13 bases between the germline ends. Per the germline V gene, CDR1 is MGHRA and CDR2 is YSYEKL.

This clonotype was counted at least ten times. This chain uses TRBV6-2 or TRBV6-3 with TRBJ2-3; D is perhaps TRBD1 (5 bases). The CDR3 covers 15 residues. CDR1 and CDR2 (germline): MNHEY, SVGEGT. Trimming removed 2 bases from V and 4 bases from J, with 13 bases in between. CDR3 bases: TGTGCCAGCAGTTACGTCGCAGGGTTCGCAGATACGCAGTATTTT. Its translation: CASSYVAGFADTQYF.

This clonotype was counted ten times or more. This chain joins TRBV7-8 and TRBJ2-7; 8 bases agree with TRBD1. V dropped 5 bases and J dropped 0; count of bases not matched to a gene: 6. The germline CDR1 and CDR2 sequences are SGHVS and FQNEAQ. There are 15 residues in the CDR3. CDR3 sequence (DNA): TGTGCCAGCAGCCCGAAGGACAGGGCCTCCTACGAGCAGTACTTC. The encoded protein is CASSPKDRASYEQYF.

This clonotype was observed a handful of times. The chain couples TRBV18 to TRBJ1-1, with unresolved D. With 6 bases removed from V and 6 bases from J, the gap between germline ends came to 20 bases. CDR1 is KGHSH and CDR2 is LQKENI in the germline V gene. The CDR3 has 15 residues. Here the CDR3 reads CASSQQILGGPEAFF. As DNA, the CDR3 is TGTGCCAGCTCGCAGCAAATTCTCGGCGGCCCTGAAGCTTTCTTT.

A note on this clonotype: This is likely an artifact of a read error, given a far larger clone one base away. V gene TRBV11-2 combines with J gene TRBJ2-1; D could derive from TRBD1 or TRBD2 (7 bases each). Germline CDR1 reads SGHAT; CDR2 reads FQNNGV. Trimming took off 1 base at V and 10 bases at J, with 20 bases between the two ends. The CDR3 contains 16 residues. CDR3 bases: TGTGCCAGCAGCTTAGTTGCTGCAGGGGGGGTGTACGAGCAGTTCTTC. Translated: CASSLVAAGGVYEQFF.

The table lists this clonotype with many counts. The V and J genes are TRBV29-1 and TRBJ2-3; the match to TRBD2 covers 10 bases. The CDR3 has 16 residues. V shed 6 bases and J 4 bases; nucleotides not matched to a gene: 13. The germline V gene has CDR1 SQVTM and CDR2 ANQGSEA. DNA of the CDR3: TGCAGCGTCCGCAGCGGGAGGGCCGGAGGACCAGATACGCAGTATTTT. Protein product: CSVRSGRAGGPDTQYF.

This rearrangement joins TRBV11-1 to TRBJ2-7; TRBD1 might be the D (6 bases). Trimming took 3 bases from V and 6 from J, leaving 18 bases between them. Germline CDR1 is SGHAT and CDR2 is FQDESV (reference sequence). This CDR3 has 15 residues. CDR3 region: CASSLNRDTLSEQYF. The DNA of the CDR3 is TGTGCCAGCAGCTTGAACCGGGACACCCTGTCCGAGCAGTACTTC.

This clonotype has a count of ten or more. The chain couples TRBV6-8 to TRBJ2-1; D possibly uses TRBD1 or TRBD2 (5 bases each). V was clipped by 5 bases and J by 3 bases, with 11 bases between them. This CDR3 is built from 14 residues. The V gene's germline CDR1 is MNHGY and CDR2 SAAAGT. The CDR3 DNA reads TGTGCCAGCAGTCGAGAGGGGAACTACAATGAGCAGTTCTTC. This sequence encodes CASSREGNYNEQFF.

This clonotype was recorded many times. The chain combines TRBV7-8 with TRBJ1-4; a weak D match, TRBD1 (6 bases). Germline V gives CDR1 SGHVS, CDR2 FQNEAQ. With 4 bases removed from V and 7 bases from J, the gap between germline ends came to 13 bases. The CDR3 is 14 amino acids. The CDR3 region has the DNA TGTGCCAGCAGCTCCGGGACAATGACTGAAAAACTGTTTTTT. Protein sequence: CASSSGTMTEKLFF.